This T cell receptor beta chain was profiled in a study of blood T cell repertoires in COVID-19. As for the study in general: Material from acute and convalescent COVID-19 was sourced from the United States, Italy and Spain. T cells, B-cell-depleted T cells, or PBMCs provided the cDNA or gDNA that served as material.

Original analysis: For nucleated cells, counts were estimated from reference gene primer amplification. TCRdb's copy holds only in-frame clones and misses some; the assay was immunoSEQ multiplex PCR. D and trimming come from the DNA, and the V and J calls and clone size come from that table. In the table there are around 130,000 clones, 85% to 90% of which are singletons. Germline CDR1 reads LNHNV; CDR2 reads YYDKDF (reference sequence). V lost 9 bases to trimming and J lost 7 bases, with 21 bases between them. The CDR3 spans 14 residues. The V call is TRBV15, the J call TRBJ2-5, with D possibly being TRBD2 (5 bases). The source material was peripheral blood. This receptor was taken from a human donor in a cohort sampled during active COVID-19. The CDR3: CATEWGDSGSTQYF. The CDR3 DNA reads as TGTGCCACTGAATGGGGTGACTCGGGATCGACCCAGTACTTC.